This T cell receptor (beta chain) comes out of a study of T-cell memory formation after mild COVID-19. As concerns this clonotype: Its antigen is currently unknown.

Findings of the study overall: The authors left the SARS-CoV-2 specificity of second-wave clones peaking on day 37 unconfirmed.

TCRdb re-called the 5' RACE reads with MiXCR, one entry per CDR3 protein. The sample lists about 170,000 distinct CDR3 sequences; 10% to 15% were seen once. The sequenced material came from PBMCs or a T cell subset sorted from them (not recorded which). This sequence originates from a man between 18 and 29 years old who had mild COVID-19 (a few samples of this study predate the infection). Cell type and time point are not known.

The DNA for the CDR3 is TGTGCCAGCAGTGCAGGTCGGATCTCTGGAAACACCATATATTTT. Translating gives CASSAGRISGNTIYF. The chain links TRBV2 to TRBJ1-3; D is undetermined. Germline CDR1 reads SNHLY; CDR2 reads FYNNEI. V gave up 4 bases and J gave up 0 bases, with 10 bases separating them. There are 15 residues in the CDR3.